The source of this T cell receptor beta chain is a study of cytomegalovirus exposure and HLA in healthy donors. Study-wide results and limits: TCR beta chains numbering approximately 150 were designated cytomegalovirus-associated. In vitro confirmation showed three CMV-associated chains to be CMV antigen specific. Subsequent analysis revealed that first-cohort TCR clusters tended to co-occur in the roughly 120 validation repertoires.

Germline CDR1 reads SGHRS; CDR2 reads YFSETQ. Trimming took 0 bases from V and 11 from J; bases not matched to a gene: 3. CDR3 size: 14 residues. Assay used: immunoSEQ multiplex PCR; TCRdb lists only in-frame clones, some missing. The repertoire includes 73,000 or so clones, 94% of them detected once, and about 3.5% sits in the top ten. Note on this clone: Antigen: not known.

This sequence originates from a woman younger than 35 in good health and CMV-seropositive. The sample taken for sequencing was PBMCs. This sequence joins TRBV5-1 and TRBJ2-1; 12 nucleotides line up with TRBD2. CDR3 region: CASSLALAGGKQFF. The DNA for the CDR3 is TGCGCCAGCAGCTTGGCCCTAGCGGGAGGGAAGCAGTTCTTC.